This T cell receptor beta chain emerged from a study of cytomegalovirus exposure and HLA in healthy donors. In regard to this clone: Its antigen remains unidentified. Other DNA sequences in the same sample also yield this CDR3.

Some clones are missing from TCRdb's copy, which holds only in-frame ones; the method was immunoSEQ multiplex PCR. The table lists some 140,000 clones, roughly nine tenths of them singletons, with 2.9% in the top ten. Regarding the study as a whole: Specificity for CMV antigens was confirmed in vitro for three of the CMV-associated chains. First-cohort TCR clusters tended to co-occur in the 95 to 150 validation repertoires, a later analysis found. Using the classifier, cytomegalovirus status was reportedly diagnosed with high specificity and sensitivity. There were around 160 TCR beta chains listed as cytomegalovirus-associated.

The V end was cut by 2 bases, the J end by 0 bases, with 8 bases between. The CDR3 consists of 15 residues. The germline V gene has CDR1 LNHDA and CDR2 SQIVND (reference sequence). The material sequenced was PBMCs. This TCR derives from a man aged 18 to 35 in good health and CMV-seronegative. J is TRBJ1-5 and V is TRBV19, with D unclear. CDR3 region: CASSILPYSNQPQHF. CDR3 bases: TGTGCCAGTAGTATACTCCCTTATAGCAATCAGCCCCAGCATTTT.